The sequence of this T cell receptor beta chain was determined in a study of blood T cell repertoires in COVID-19. Study in general: The study drew acute and convalescent COVID-19 samples from the United States, Italy and Spain. Sources were T cells, B-cell-depleted T cells, or PBMCs; the material itself was cDNA or gDNA.

This CDR3 region has 12 residues. Trimming took off 2 bases at V and 7 bases at J, with 6 bases between the two ends. In the authors' workflow: Amplification with reference gene primers provided the estimates of nucleated cell counts. TCRdb's table, derived via immunoSEQ multiplex PCR, lists solely in-frame clones and lacks some. V and J calls and clone size follow that table, whereas D and trimming were derived from the DNA. The table shows tens of thousands of clones, with around 86% occurring only once. The chain employs TRBV12-3 or TRBV12-4 and TRBJ2-1; D remains unclear. Input material: peripheral blood. The clonotype was recovered from a woman aged 80 or over with active or convalescent COVID-19. CDR3 nucleotides: TGTGCCAGCAGTTTATTGGAGAATGAGCAGTTCTTC. This sequence encodes CASSLLENEQFF.